These T cell receptor beta chains were read from a single sample in a study of cytomegalovirus exposure and HLA in healthy donors. Sequenced by immunoSEQ multiplex PCR; TCRdb stores in-frame clones only, minus some. Of some 160,000 clones in the sample, around 79% are singletons; the top ten hold 0.65% to 0.75%. The sequenced sample consisted of PBMCs. These receptors came from a woman in her thirties or forties in good health and CMV-seronegative. Both conserved end residues are part of each CDR3. D genes are given only for firm matches. The listing skips clone size in some rows; elsewhere it reads once, few, many or a size class.

j_call v_call clone_size d_call cdr3_nt cdr3_aa
TRBJ1-1 TRBV7-9 - TRBD1 TGTGCCAGCAGCTTAGCGCAGGGACAGGGGGCAGGGAACACTGAAGCTTTCTTT CASSLAQGQGAGNTEAFF
TRBJ1-2 TRBV4-1 few - TGCGCCAGCAGACAGGAGATGGGCAGAGCTAACTATGGCTACACCTTC CASRQEMGRANYGYTF
TRBJ1-2 TRBV5-6 few - TGTGCCAGCAGCTTGGGGGCAGGGGCAAACTATGGCTACACCTTC CASSLGAGANYGYTF
TRBJ2-2 TRBV5-1 many - TGCGCCAGCAGCAGGGGCGATATTAACACCGGGGAGCTGTTTTTT CASSRGDINTGELFF
TRBJ1-2 TRBV4-2 few - TGTGCCAGCAGCCAAGATAAGTCGGAGTTCTATGGCTACACCTTC CASSQDKSEFYGYTF
TRBJ1-1 TRBV5-6 few - TGTGCCAGCAGCTTGGTGGACAGACGGGGCACTGAAGCTTTCTTT CASSLVDRRGTEAFF
TRBJ1-5 TRBV4-2 few - TGTGCCAGCAGCCCTCGCGTCGGACAGTTTCAGCCCCAGCATTTT CASSPRVGQFQPQHF
TRBJ2-1 TRBV18 - TRBD2 TGTGCCAGCTCACCGGGAGCGGGGGGGCTGTTCTTC CASSPGAGGLFF
TRBJ2-7 TRBV27 - - TGTGCCAGCAGACAAAATACAGGGAGCTCCTACGAGCAGTACTTC CASRQNTGSSYEQYF
TRBJ1-4 TRBV5-4 - - TGTGCCAGCAGTAGGACAGACAATGAAAAACTGTTTTTT CASSRTDNEKLFF
TRBJ1-2 TRBV18 - TRBD1 TGTGCCAGCTCACCTACGGGACAGGGATATGGCTACACCTTC CASSPTGQGYGYTF
TRBJ1-6 TRBV5-1 - - TGCGCCAGCAGCTTGGGCGGGGGTGTTAATTCACCCCTCCACTTT CASSLGGGVNSPLHF
TRBJ1-1 TRBV7-2 - - TGTGCCAGCAGCTTAGATCTGAGCGCCCCGTGTGAAGCTTTCTTT CASSLDLSAPCEAFF
TRBJ2-1 TRBV4-3 - TRBD2 TGCGCCAGCAGCCGGACTAGCGGGAGGAATGAGCAGTTCTTC CASSRTSGRNEQFF
TRBJ1-1 TRBV5-4 - TRBD1 TGTGCCAGCAGCTCAGGACAGGGCCGGACTGAAGCTTTCTTT CASSSGQGRTEAFF
TRBJ2-7 TRBV7-2 - - TGTGCCAGCAGCTTAGTAGCCAGGGGGGTCCGGACCTACGAGCAGTACTTC CASSLVARGVRTYEQYF
TRBJ2-4 TRBV6-1 few - TGTGCCAGCAGTGAAGGTCCAGGGGCTTTGACCAAAAACATTCAGTACTTC CASSEGPGALTKNIQYF
TRBJ2-1 TRBV9 - - TGTGCCAGCAGCGTAGGGCAGGGCAGCAATGAGCAGTTCTTC CASSVGQGSNEQFF
TRBJ2-1 TRBV9 - - TGTGCCAGCAGCGTAGTTCTGGGGACTTACAATGAGCAGTTCTTC CASSVVLGTYNEQFF
TRBJ1-2 TRBV11-2 few TRBD1 TGTGCCAGCAGCCCTCGTTTGGGCAGGGGGGTCTATGGCTACACCTTC CASSPRLGRGVYGYTF
TRBJ1-5 TRBV5-1 - TRBD1 TGCGCCAGCAGCTTCGGGACAGGGAGAAGGAGCAATCAGCCCCAGCATTTT CASSFGTGRRSNQPQHF
TRBJ1-1 TRBV4-3 - TRBD1 TGCGCCAGCAGATTGACCGGGACAGTGAACACTGAAGCTTTCTTT CASRLTGTVNTEAFF
TRBJ2-3 TRBV5-6 - - TGTGCCAGCAGCTTGGACTCTTTTAGCACAGATACGCAGTATTTT CASSLDSFSTDTQYF
TRBJ2-7 TRBV6-4 - - TGTGCCAGCAGTGACAATAACGAGGAGCTCTACGAGCAGTACTTC CASSDNNEELYEQYF
TRBJ1-1 TRBV30 few - TGTGCCTGGAGTGTCCTCACTGAAGCTTTCTTT CAWSVLTEAFF
TRBJ1-5 TRBV7-6 few TRBD1 TGTGCCAGCAGCATGACAGGGGTACAGCCCCAGCATTTT CASSMTGVQPQHF